This entry lists 6 T cell receptor beta chains sequenced from one sample in a study of beta chain features in type 1 diabetes. Expressed TCRB transcripts were sequenced because the isolated RNA had all been reverse transcribed beforehand. Sequencing used immunoSEQ multiplex PCR; TCRdb keeps in-frame clones, though not all of them. The table lists 150,000 to 180,000 clones, approximately 12% of them singletons, with roughly 2% in the top ten. Sequencing input: central memory CD4+ T cells from blood. The receptors stem from a man aged 18 to 29 in good health.

This clone turned up a few times. This rearrangement joins TRBV7-2 to TRBJ2-5; 10 bases align to TRBD2. The CDR3 runs 16 residues. The V gene end was trimmed by 3 bases and the J gene end by 5 bases; junction bases not matched to a gene: 9. Germline CDR1 reads SGHTA; CDR2 reads FQGNSA. CDR3 coding DNA: TGTGCCAGCAGCTTGGGACTAGCGCCCGGAGGGGAGACCCAGTACTTC. Protein: CASSLGLAPGGETQYF.

CDR3 sequence (DNA): TGTGCCAGCAGCGTAGCGTTAGCCCAAGAGACCCAGTACTTC. Translating gives CASSVALAQETQYF. This chain connects TRBV9 to TRBJ2-5; D not certain. CDR3 length equals 14 residues. The germline V and J ends were trimmed by 0 bases and 1 base, with 7 bases remaining between them. Germline CDR1 SGDLS, CDR2 YYNGEE.

This clone was seen repeatedly, ten times or more. Different DNA sequences within this sample yield the same CDR3. This chain uses TRBV20-1 with TRBJ2-3; D is possibly TRBD1 or TRBD2 (5 bases each). Germline CDR1 DFQATT, CDR2 SNEGSKA (reference sequence). The length of the CDR3 is 11 residues. V was shortened by 5 bases and J by 5 bases, with 8 bases between the two germline ends. DNA for the CDR3: TGCAGTGCTCCGAGGGGAGATACGCAGTATTTT. Amino acids: CSAPRGDTQYF.

The CDR3 bases are TGTGCCAGCAGGGGGCACCTAGACTCCTACGAGCAGTACTTC. This codes for CASRGHLDSYEQYF. The gene calls are TRBV7-2 and TRBJ2-7, with D perhaps TRBD1 (5 bases). There are 14 residues in the CDR3. Per germline, CDR1 SGHTA and CDR2 FQGNSA. V was trimmed by 6 bases and J by 0 bases, leaving 12 bases between them.

The chain links TRBV6-5 to TRBJ2-1; D is possibly TRBD1 (5 bases). The CDR3 runs to 14 residues. V was clipped by 0 bases and J by 5 bases, with 8 bases between them. Germline assignment: CDR1 MNHEY and CDR2 SVGAGI. The DNA for the CDR3 is TGTGCCAGCAGTTACTCGAGCAGGGACAATGAGCAGTTCTTC. It translates to CASSYSSRDNEQFF.

The rearrangement joins TRBV29-1 to TRBJ2-7, with TRBD2 identical over 10 bases. The CDR3 sequence is 14 residues long. Germline V gene lookup returns CDR1 SQVTM and CDR2 ANQGSEA. V lost 3 bases to trimming and J lost 2 bases; unmatched junction nucleotides: 4. CDR3 loop: CSVESLAGAYEQYF. CDR3 coding DNA: TGCAGCGTTGAGTCCCTAGCGGGAGCCTACGAGCAGTACTTC.